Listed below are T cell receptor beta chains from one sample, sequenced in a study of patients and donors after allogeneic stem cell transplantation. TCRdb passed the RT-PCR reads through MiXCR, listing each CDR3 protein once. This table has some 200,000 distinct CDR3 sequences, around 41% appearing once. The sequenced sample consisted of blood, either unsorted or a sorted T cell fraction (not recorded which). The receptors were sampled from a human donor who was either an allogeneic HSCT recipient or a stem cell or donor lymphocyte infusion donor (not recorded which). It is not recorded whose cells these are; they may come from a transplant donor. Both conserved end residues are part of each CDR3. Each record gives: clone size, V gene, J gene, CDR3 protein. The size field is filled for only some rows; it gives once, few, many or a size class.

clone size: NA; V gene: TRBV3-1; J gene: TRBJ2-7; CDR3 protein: CASSQGTSGTPYEQYF
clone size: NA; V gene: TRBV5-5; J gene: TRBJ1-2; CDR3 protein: CASSRSVGQDYGYTF
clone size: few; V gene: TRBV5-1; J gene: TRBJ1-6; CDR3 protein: CASSTRTGIPLHF
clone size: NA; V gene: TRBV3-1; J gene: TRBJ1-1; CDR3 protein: CASSQVGQGSTEAFF
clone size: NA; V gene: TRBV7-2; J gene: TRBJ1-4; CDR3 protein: CASSLDGHQSEKLFF
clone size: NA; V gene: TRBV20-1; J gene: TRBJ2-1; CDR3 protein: CSAEHGRLSSYNEQFF
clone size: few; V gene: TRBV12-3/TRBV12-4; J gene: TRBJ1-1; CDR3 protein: CASSRDSLDEAFF
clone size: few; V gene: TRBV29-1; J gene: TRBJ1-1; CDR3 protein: CSVAGQTEAFF
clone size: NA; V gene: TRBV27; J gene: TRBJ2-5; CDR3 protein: CASSLSRLAFETQYF
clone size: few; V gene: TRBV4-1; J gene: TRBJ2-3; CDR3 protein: CASSRHRLAGSTDTQYF
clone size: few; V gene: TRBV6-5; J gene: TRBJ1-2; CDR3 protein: CASSYSGTEGYTF
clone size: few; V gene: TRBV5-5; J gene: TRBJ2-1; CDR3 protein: CASSAREALMNEQFF
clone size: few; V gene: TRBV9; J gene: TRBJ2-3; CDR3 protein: CASSVVGNRLNTQYF
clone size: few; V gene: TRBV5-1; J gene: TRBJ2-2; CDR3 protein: CASSLGGRTNTGELFF
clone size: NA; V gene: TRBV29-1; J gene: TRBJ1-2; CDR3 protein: CSSAGTDGYTF
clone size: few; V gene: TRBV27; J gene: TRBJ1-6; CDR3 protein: CASSLSSAPSSSYNSPLHF
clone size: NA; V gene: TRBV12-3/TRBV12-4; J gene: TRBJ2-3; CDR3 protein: CASSPRTRQDTQYF
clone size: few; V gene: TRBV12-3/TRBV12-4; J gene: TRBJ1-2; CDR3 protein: CASKPGQGGLGYGYTF
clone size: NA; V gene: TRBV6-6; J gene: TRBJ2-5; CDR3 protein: CASSYSTFQETQYF
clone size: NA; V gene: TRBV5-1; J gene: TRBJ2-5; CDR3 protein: CASSSTGLPGETQYF
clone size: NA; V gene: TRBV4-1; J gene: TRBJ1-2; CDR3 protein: CASSQTGEAFIANYGYTF
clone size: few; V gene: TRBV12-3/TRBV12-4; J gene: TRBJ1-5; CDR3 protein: CASSLTGGDQPQHF
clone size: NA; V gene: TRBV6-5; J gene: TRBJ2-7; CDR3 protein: CASSLSGDSYEQYF
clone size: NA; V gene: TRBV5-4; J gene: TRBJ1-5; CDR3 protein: CASSPDLGQGSNQPQHF
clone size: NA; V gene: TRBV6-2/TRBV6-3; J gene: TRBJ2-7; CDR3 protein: CASTHLTSVYEQYF
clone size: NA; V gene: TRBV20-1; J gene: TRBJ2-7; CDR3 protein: CSARSTGKNSYEQYF
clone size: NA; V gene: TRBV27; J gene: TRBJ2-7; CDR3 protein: CASASWGVNRRPPEQYF
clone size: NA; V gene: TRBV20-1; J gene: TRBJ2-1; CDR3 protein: CSAVPIKGRLEQFF